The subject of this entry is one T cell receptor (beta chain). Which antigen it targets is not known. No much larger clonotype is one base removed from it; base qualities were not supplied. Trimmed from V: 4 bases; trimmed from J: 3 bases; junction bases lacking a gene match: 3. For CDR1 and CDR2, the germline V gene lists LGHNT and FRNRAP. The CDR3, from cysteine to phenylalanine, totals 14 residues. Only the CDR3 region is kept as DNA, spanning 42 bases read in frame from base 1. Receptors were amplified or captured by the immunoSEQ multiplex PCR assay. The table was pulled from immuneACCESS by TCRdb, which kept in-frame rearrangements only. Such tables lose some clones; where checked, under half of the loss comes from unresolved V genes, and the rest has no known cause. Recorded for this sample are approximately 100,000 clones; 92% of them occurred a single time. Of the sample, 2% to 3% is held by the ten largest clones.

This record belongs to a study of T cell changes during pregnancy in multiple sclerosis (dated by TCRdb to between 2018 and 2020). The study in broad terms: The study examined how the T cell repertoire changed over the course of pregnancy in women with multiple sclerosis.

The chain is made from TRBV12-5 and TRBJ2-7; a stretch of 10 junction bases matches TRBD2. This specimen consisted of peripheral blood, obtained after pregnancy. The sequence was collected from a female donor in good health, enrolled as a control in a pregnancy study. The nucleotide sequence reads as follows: TGTGCTAGTGGTTCCAGCGGGGGGGACTACGAGCAGTACTTC. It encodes CASGSSGGDYEQYF.